This is a list of T cell receptor beta chains from one sample in a study of blood T cell repertoires in COVID-19. Produced via immunoSEQ multiplex PCR; TCRdb's table is partial and in-frame only. Of 180,000 or so clones listed, 65% to 90% were seen once; the top ten hold 8% to 10%. Sequenced: peripheral blood. These receptors all stem from a man in his fifties or sixties with acute or convalescent COVID-19. Both conserved end residues are part of each CDR3. Each record gives: J gene, D gene, clone size, V gene, CDR3 DNA, CDR3 protein. The D gene is left open where the match is weak. Size is stated for part of the rows, as once, few or many counts, or as a class when the clone is expanded.

J: TRBJ2-1
D: TRBD2
size: few
V: TRBV11-2
DNA: TGTGCCAGCAGCAGAGGACTAGCGGGGCCCTACAATGAGCAGTTCTTC
CDR3: CASSRGLAGPYNEQFF

J: TRBJ1-5
D: .
size: .
V: TRBV10-3
DNA: TGTGCCATCAGTGAGTCAGCCACAGGGAAAAGCAATCAGCCCCAGCATTTT
CDR3: CAISESATGKSNQPQHF

J: TRBJ1-2
D: TRBD1
size: .
V: TRBV28
DNA: TGTGCCAGCAGCTCTACCGGGGACAGACACTATGGCTACACCTTC
CDR3: CASSSTGDRHYGYTF

J: TRBJ2-3
D: .
size: .
V: TRBV24-1
DNA: TGTGCCACCAGTGATTCGGACTTTATCACAGATACGCAGTATTTT
CDR3: CATSDSDFITDTQYF

J: TRBJ2-7
D: .
size: .
V: TRBV5-4
DNA: TGTGCCAGCAGCTACGACAGTTACGAGCAGTACTTC
CDR3: CASSYDSYEQYF

J: TRBJ1-5
D: .
size: .
V: TRBV5-1
DNA: TGCGCCAGCAGCTCGGACGGGAATAGCAATCAGCCCCAGCATTTT
CDR3: CASSSDGNSNQPQHF

J: TRBJ1-5
D: TRBD1
size: .
V: TRBV10-3
DNA: TGTGCCATCAGTTTCGACAGGGGTAGCAATCAGCCCCAGCATTTT
CDR3: CAISFDRGSNQPQHF

J: TRBJ2-7
D: TRBD2
size: .
V: TRBV6-1
DNA: TGTGCCAGCAGTGAAGTGGGAGGGTTGTCCTACGAGCAGTACTTC
CDR3: CASSEVGGLSYEQYF

J: TRBJ1-1
D: .
size: .
V: TRBV19
DNA: TGTGCCAGTAGTATCCTAGGGGGAACTGAAGCTTTCTTT
CDR3: CASSILGGTEAFF

J: TRBJ1-6
D: .
size: .
V: TRBV6-4
DNA: TGTGCCAGCAGTGGACAGTCTAATTCACCCCTCCACTTT
CDR3: CASSGQSNSPLHF

J: TRBJ1-6
D: .
size: .
V: TRBV7-3
DNA: TGTGCCAGCAGCCTATATGGGGCGGACTCACCCCTCCACTTT
CDR3: CASSLYGADSPLHF

J: TRBJ2-4
D: TRBD1
size: .
V: TRBV7-2
DNA: TGTGCCAGCAGCTTAGCGCGGGGACAGGGTCACATTCAGTACTTC
CDR3: CASSLARGQGHIQYF

J: TRBJ1-1
D: .
size: .
V: TRBV5-4
DNA: TGTGCCAGCAGCCCGGGGACTCCTGGAGGGGTGAACACTGAAGCTTTCTTT
CDR3: CASSPGTPGGVNTEAFF

J: TRBJ2-7
D: TRBD2
size: .
V: TRBV5-5
DNA: TGTGCCAGCAGCTCGCTGATTGCAGCGGGAATCTTTTACGAGCAGTACTTC
CDR3: CASSSLIAAGIFYEQYF

J: TRBJ1-1
D: TRBD1
size: .
V: TRBV7-3
DNA: TGTGCCAGCAGCTTAACCCCCCTGCCAGGGGGGAACACTGAAGCTTTCTTT
CDR3: CASSLTPLPGGNTEAFF

J: TRBJ1-1
D: TRBD1
size: .
V: TRBV2
DNA: TGTGCCAGCAACAAGGCGGACAGGGAGAACACTGAAGCTTTCTTT
CDR3: CASNKADRENTEAFF

J: TRBJ2-7
D: TRBD1
size: .
V: TRBV28
DNA: TGTGCCAGCAGTTTCTCGGACAGGATCAGTTCCTACGAGCAGTACTTC
CDR3: CASSFSDRISSYEQYF

J: TRBJ2-2
D: .
size: .
V: TRBV5-4
DNA: TGTGCCAGCAGCTTGGACAGGAACACCGGGGAGCTGTTTTTT
CDR3: CASSLDRNTGELFF

J: TRBJ2-7
D: TRBD1
size: .
V: TRBV19
DNA: TGTGCCAGCCGCGGACAGGGGTTATCCGAGTACGAGCAGTACTTC
CDR3: CASRGQGLSEYEQYF

J: TRBJ2-1
D: TRBD2
size: .
V: TRBV4-1
DNA: TGCGCCAGCAGCCACTCCTTCGGGTCACTAGCGGGAGAGGATGAGCAGTTCTTC
CDR3: CASSHSFGSLAGEDEQFF

J: TRBJ2-1
D: TRBD1
size: .
V: TRBV5-1
DNA: TGCGCCAGCAGCGGGGGACAGGAGTCCTACAATGAGCAGTTCTTC
CDR3: CASSGGQESYNEQFF

J: TRBJ2-7
D: TRBD2
size: .
V: TRBV6-5
DNA: TGTGCCAGCAGTTACTCGGCGGGAGGACCCTACGAGCAGTACTTC
CDR3: CASSYSAGGPYEQYF

J: TRBJ1-4
D: .
size: .
V: TRBV14
DNA: TGTGCCAGCAGCCGAATTGCAGCAACTAATGAAAAACTGTTTTTT
CDR3: CASSRIAATNEKLFF

J: TRBJ1-2
D: .
size: once
V: TRBV28
DNA: TGTGCCAGCCGCGGGGGGGCACTTTATGGCTACACCTTC
CDR3: CASRGGALYGYTF

J: TRBJ2-1
D: .
size: .
V: TRBV5-1
DNA: TGCGCCAGCAGCTTGGCCGGGTCCGGGCGGGGTGAGCAGTTCTTC
CDR3: CASSLAGSGRGEQFF

J: TRBJ2-1
D: .
size: .
V: TRBV13
DNA: TGTGCCAGCAGCTTATTCCGGGTGAGCTCCTACAATGAGCAGTTCTTC
CDR3: CASSLFRVSSYNEQFF

J: TRBJ1-1
D: .
size: .
V: TRBV5-1
DNA: TGCGCCAGCAGCTTGGGAGGGTTGCTCACTGAAGCTTTCTTT
CDR3: CASSLGGLLTEAFF

J: TRBJ1-4
D: .
size: .
V: TRBV6-7
DNA: TGTGCCAGCAGTTACTCAGGTGTCAGGTTGGCTGAAAAACTGTTTTTT
CDR3: CASSYSGVRLAEKLFF

J: TRBJ2-1
D: TRBD2
size: .
V: TRBV11-2
DNA: TGTGCCAGCAGCTCCCTTCTAGCGGGAGGGCCTTACTACAATGAGCAGTTCTTC
CDR3: CASSSLLAGGPYYNEQFF

J: TRBJ2-4
D: .
size: .
V: TRBV5-1
DNA: TGCGCCAGCAGACCGGGAGCCAAAAACATTCAGTACTTC
CDR3: CASRPGAKNIQYF

J: TRBJ2-1
D: TRBD2
size: .
V: TRBV25-1
DNA: TGTGCCAGCAACCCTAGCGGGACCCCGGACAATGAGCAGTTCTTC
CDR3: CASNPSGTPDNEQFF

J: TRBJ1-1
D: .
size: .
V: TRBV12-3/TRBV12-4
DNA: TGTGCCAGCAGTTTAGATGGCTCTGAAGCTTTCTTT
CDR3: CASSLDGSEAFF

J: TRBJ1-2
D: .
size: .
V: TRBV7-6
DNA: TGTGCCAGCAGCTATCCCCTCAGTTCTGGCTACACCTTC
CDR3: CASSYPLSSGYTF

J: TRBJ1-1
D: .
size: .
V: TRBV10-3
DNA: TGTGCCATCAGTGAGAATCAGGGTCCCCGCACTGAAGCTTTCTTT
CDR3: CAISENQGPRTEAFF

J: TRBJ2-2
D: .
size: .
V: TRBV24-1
DNA: TGTGCCACCAGTGGTCTTCAGATGAACACCGGGGAGCTGTTTTTT
CDR3: CATSGLQMNTGELFF

J: TRBJ1-5
D: .
size: .
V: TRBV19
DNA: TGTGCCAGTAGTATTTACAGAAATCAGCCCCAGCATTTT
CDR3: CASSIYRNQPQHF

J: TRBJ2-3
D: .
size: .
V: TRBV6-4
DNA: TGTGCCAGCAGTCCGACTCCGCGTTCGTCGGATACGCAGTATTTT
CDR3: CASSPTPRSSDTQYF

J: TRBJ1-5
D: .
size: .
V: TRBV2
DNA: TGTGCCAGCACTTTGGGAGGAGAGGGTCAGCCCCAGCATTTT
CDR3: CASTLGGEGQPQHF

J: TRBJ1-5
D: TRBD1
size: .
V: TRBV28
DNA: TGTGCCAGCAGTTTGAACAGGGGGCGCGATCAGCCCCAGCATTTT
CDR3: CASSLNRGRDQPQHF

J: TRBJ1-3
D: TRBD1
size: .
V: TRBV5-1
DNA: TGCGCCAGCAGCTTGACCGGGACAGATGGAAACACCATATATTTT
CDR3: CASSLTGTDGNTIYF

J: TRBJ2-1
D: TRBD2
size: .
V: TRBV6-5
DNA: TGTGCCAGCAGTTACTCGACACTAGCGGTTTACAATGAGCAGTTCTTC
CDR3: CASSYSTLAVYNEQFF

J: TRBJ2-2
D: .
size: .
V: TRBV6-5
DNA: TGTGCCACGGGACTCTACACCGGGGAGCTGTTTTTT
CDR3: CATGLYTGELFF

J: TRBJ1-2
D: .
size: .
V: TRBV30
DNA: TGTGCCTGGAGTGTTGGGCGTGCTATTTACAGTGGCTACACCTTC
CDR3: CAWSVGRAIYSGYTF

J: TRBJ1-2
D: .
size: .
V: TRBV6-5
DNA: TGTGCCAGCATCCGGGCGGGCCCCCATGGCTACACCTTC
CDR3: CASIRAGPHGYTF

J: TRBJ2-2
D: TRBD1
size: .
V: TRBV7-3
DNA: TGTGCCAGCAGCCGATGGGGACAGGGTACCGGGGAGCTGTTTTTT
CDR3: CASSRWGQGTGELFF

J: TRBJ2-1
D: TRBD2
size: once
V: TRBV5-1
DNA: TGCGCCAGCAGTCTCGCTCCGGGACTAGCTAAGAATGAGCAGTTCTTC
CDR3: CASSLAPGLAKNEQFF

J: TRBJ2-1
D: .
size: .
V: TRBV19
DNA: TGTGCCAGTAGTATACAGGTTACCTACAATGAGCAGTTCTTC
CDR3: CASSIQVTYNEQFF

J: TRBJ2-2
D: .
size: .
V: TRBV5-1
DNA: TGCGCCAGCAGCTTACGGACAGAGCACACCGGGGAGCTGTTTTTT
CDR3: CASSLRTEHTGELFF

J: TRBJ1-5
D: .
size: .
V: TRBV19
DNA: TGTGCCAGTAGTAGCCGGGAGGGCGCAATGCCCCAGCATTTT
CDR3: CASSSREGAMPQHF

J: TRBJ2-7
D: .
size: .
V: TRBV27
DNA: TGTGCCAGCAGTTTATTTTGGGAGGTTGGGGGAAGGACATACGAGCAGTACTTC
CDR3: CASSLFWEVGGRTYEQYF

J: TRBJ2-1
D: .
size: .
V: TRBV7-3
DNA: TGTGCCAGCAGCTTTTTGGGCGGGATCTCCTACAATGAGCAGTTCTTC
CDR3: CASSFLGGISYNEQFF